Presented here are 21 T cell receptor beta chains from one specimen sequenced in a study of regulatory T cells in long-lasting Graves disease. CDR3 regions were amplified by Arm-PCR using iRepertoire HTBI primers to build TCR beta libraries. TCRdb re-called the multiplex PCR reads with MiXCR, one entry per CDR3 protein. The sample lists roughly 560,000 distinct CDR3 sequences, about 16% occurring once. Documented time point: newly diagnosed GD, antithyroid drugs for less than 3 months. Extracted RNA from PBMCs served as the source of the TCR library. This same sample was also part of a study on T cells in Graves' hyperthyroidism and ophthalmopathy.

The material was peripheral blood mononuclear cells (PBMCs), obtained at new diagnosis, from a patient treated with antithyroid drugs. The receptors derive from a woman aged 35-65 years with Graves disease.

This clonotype showed up many times. This chain joins TRBV5-1 and TRBJ2-2; TRBD1 aligns across 8 bases. CDR1 SGHRS and CDR2 YFSETQ come from the germline V gene. Trimming cost V 4 bases and J 4 bases; bases outside gene matches: 3. This CDR3 comprises 14 residues. The CDR3 here is CASSGTGGTGELFF. CDR3 DNA sequence: TGCGCCAGCAGCGGTACAGGGGGCACCGGGGAGCTGTTTTTT. Combining the CDR3 with reference TRBV5-1 and TRBJ2-2 gives the whole variable domain KAGVTQTPRYLIKTRGQQVTLSCSPISGHRSVSWYQQTPGQGLQFLFEYFSETQRNKGNFPGRFSGRQFSNSRSEMNVSTLELGDSALYLCASSGTGGTGELFFGEGSRLTVL.

The chain couples TRBV14 to TRBJ2-5; 7 bases map to TRBD1. Germline trimming cut 3 bases from V and 1 base from J; bases unmatched to any gene: 2. The CDR3 extends over 14 amino acids. CDR1 and CDR2 from the germline V gene are SGHDN and FVKESK. Here the CDR3 reads CASSHWDSQETQYF. CDR3 DNA: TGTGCCAGCAGCCACTGGGACAGCCAAGAGACCCAGTACTTC.

This clonotype was seen at least ten times. Here the CDR3 reads CASSVLAGGTGELFF. CDR3 bases: TGTGCCAGCAGTGTACTAGCGGGGGGCACCGGGGAGCTGTTTTTT. This chain connects TRBV6-2 or TRBV6-3 to TRBJ2-2; 12 nucleotides line up with TRBD2. The CDR3 loop spans 15 amino acids. Germline V gives CDR1 MNHEY, CDR2 SVGEGT. Trimming cost V 5 bases and J 4 bases; bases outside gene matches: 2.

A few counts support this clonotype. The J gene is TRBJ2-5, the V gene TRBV12-3 or TRBV12-4, with TRBD2 identical over 10 bases. V was clipped by 3 bases and J by 5 bases; unmatched bases: 12. There are 17 residues in the CDR3. The CDR3 loop is CASSLGLAGAPRETQYF. The CDR3 DNA reads as TGTGCCAGCAGTTTGGGTCTAGCGGGGGCCCCACGGGAGACCCAGTACTTC.

This clonotype was seen repeatedly, ten times or more. The chain employs TRBV7-9 and TRBJ1-4; 7 nucleotides line up with TRBD1. The CDR3 is 15 residues long. The V gene end was trimmed by 1 base and the J gene end by 8 bases; junction bases not matched to a gene: 7. CDR1 and CDR2 (germline): SEHNR, FQNEAQ (reference sequence). The CDR3 reads CASSLGQGITEKLFF. In DNA form, the CDR3 reads TGTGCCAGCAGCTTAGGACAGGGTATAACCGAAAAACTGTTTTTT.

This chain uses TRBV25-1 with TRBJ1-5; D remains unclear. The V gene lost 4 bases and the J gene lost 2 bases, with 9 bases spanning the gap. Germline CDR1 is MGHDK and CDR2 is SYGVNS. There are 14 residues in the CDR3. The CDR3 reads CASSGPGGNQPQHF. CDR3 nucleotide sequence: TGTGCCAGCAGTGGCCCCGGGGGCAATCAGCCCCAGCATTTT.

This clonotype was detected many times. CDR3 sequence: CASSFQVGNEQFF. The CDR3 DNA sequence: TGTGCCAGCAGCTTCCAGGTAGGCAATGAGCAGTTCTTC. This chain links TRBV11-3 with TRBJ2-1; no reliable D call. The V gene's germline CDR1 is SGHNT and CDR2 YENEEA. The CDR3 has 13 amino acids. The V and J ends lost 3 bases and 6 bases respectively, with 9 bases between them.

This clonotype showed up many times. The rearrangement joins TRBV11-2 to TRBJ2-7, with D possibly TRBD2 on 5 matching bases. CDR1 and CDR2 from the germline V gene are SGHAT and FQNNGV. The ends were cut back, 4 bases at V and 0 bases at J, with 10 bases in the middle. This CDR3 comprises 14 residues. CDR3 bases: TGTGCCAGCAGCTGGACTGCGAGCTCCTACGAGCAGTACTTC. Protein product: CASSWTASSYEQYF. Looking up the rest from reference TRBV11-2 and TRBJ2-7 gives the full variable domain: EAGVAQSPRYKIIEKRQSVAFWCNPISGHATLYWYQQILGQGPKLLIQFQNNGVVDDSQLPKDRFSAERLKGVDSTLKIQPAKLEDSAVYLCASSWTASSYEQYFGPGTRLTVT.

This clonotype was detected many times. This rearrangement joins TRBV12-3 or TRBV12-4 to TRBJ1-1; D is undetermined. This CDR3 region has 13 residues. V was trimmed by 5 bases and J by 1 base, leaving 8 bases between them. CDR3 DNA: TGTGCCAGCAGTCGGGTCTGGAACACTGAAGCTTTCTTT. This sequence encodes CASSRVWNTEAFF.

This clonotype has a handful of counts. The rearrangement links TRBV28 to TRBJ1-3; 8 bases are a match to TRBD1. The V segment lost 6 bases and the J segment 4 bases; nucleotides outside the gene matches: 5. Germline V CDR1 and CDR2: MDHEN, SYDVKM. The CDR3 contains 14 residues. The CDR3 DNA sequence: TGTGCCAGCAGCCGGACAGGGATCGGAAACACCATATATTTT. Protein sequence: CASSRTGIGNTIYF.

This clonotype has just a few counts. This chain connects TRBV6-1 to TRBJ1-5; D not resolved. Germline values: CDR1 MNHNS, CDR2 SASEGT. The CDR3 is made up of 15 amino acids. Between the trimmed V and J ends, which lost 6 bases and 1 base, there was a span of 13 bases. The CDR3 is CASSPGDLSNQPQHF. CDR3 nucleotides: TGTGCCAGCAGCCCGGGCGATCTGAGCAATCAGCCCCAGCATTTT.

This chain joins TRBV7-2 and TRBJ2-4; 9 bases align to TRBD2. The CDR3 length is 14 residues. With V trimmed by 4 bases and J by 11 bases, 9 bases remained unmatched. CDR1 is SGHTA, CDR2 FQGNSA, per germline. The CDR3 sequence: CASSSSGTSTLQYF. The CDR3 DNA is TGTGCCAGCAGCTCTTCTGGGACTAGCACTCTTCAGTACTTC.

The rearrangement links TRBV19 to TRBJ2-1; a weak D match, TRBD2 (5 bases). Germline V gene sequence: CDR1 LNHDA, CDR2 SQIVND (reference sequence). Trimming pared 9 bases from V and 0 bases from J, leaving 12 bases between. The CDR3 contains 14 residues. The CDR3 bases are TGTGCCAGCGGACTCTCAAGCTCCTACAATGAGCAGTTCTTC. Its translation: CASGLSSSYNEQFF.

Ten or more counts support this clonotype. The chain links TRBV20-1 to TRBJ1-2, with TRBD1 as a possible D gene (6 bases). The CDR3 has 15 residues. Germline V CDR1 and CDR2: DFQATT, SNEGSKA (reference sequence). V was trimmed by 5 bases and J by 4 bases, leaving 20 bases between them. The CDR3 DNA is TGCAGTGCTCGGGACCGACAGGTCGGAACCTATGGCTACACCTTC. As protein: CSARDRQVGTYGYTF.

This clonotype appeared a few times. This chain connects TRBV12-3 or TRBV12-4 to TRBJ1-3; 8 nucleotides match TRBD1. Trimming took 5 bases from V and 4 from J; bases not matched to a gene: 10. This CDR3 has 16 residues. In nucleotides, the CDR3 is TGTGCCAGCAGTCCCGAGGACAGGGTCGGAGGAAACACCATATATTTT. Residues: CASSPEDRVGGNTIYF.

The chain has TRBV5-6 and TRBJ1-1; unclear D gene. Trimming stripped 0 bases from V and 4 bases from J, with 10 bases between. The CDR3 is 14 amino acids. The V gene's germline CDR1 is SGHDT and CDR2 YYEEEE. CDR3 residues: CASSLGPVGTEAFF. CDR3 DNA: TGTGCCAGCAGCTTGGGGCCAGTGGGCACTGAAGCTTTCTTT.

This clonotype was observed at least ten times. The rearrangement joins TRBV28 to TRBJ1-5, with 8 bases that match TRBD1. The CDR3 runs 15 residues. The germline gives CDR1 MDHEN, CDR2 SYDVKM. With 5 bases clipped from V and 6 bases from J, the junction kept 9 bases outside the gene matches. The CDR3 sequence is CASSPQDRASQPQHF. The CDR3 nucleotides read TGTGCCAGCAGTCCCCAGGACAGGGCGAGTCAGCCCCAGCATTTT.

The rearrangement uses TRBV2 and TRBJ1-2, with TRBD1 as a possible D gene (5 bases). Trimming shortened V by 3 bases and J by 6 bases, and 17 bases separated the two germline ends. CDR3 size: 15 residues. The germline gives CDR1 SNHLY, CDR2 FYNNEI. The CDR3 bases are TGTGCCAGCAGTGAGCGGGTTACAGAGGGACATGGCTACACCTTC. It is translated as CASSERVTEGHGYTF.

This clonotype has only a few counts. The V gene is TRBV7-9, the J gene TRBJ1-6; D ambiguous. Germline V lookup: CDR1 SEHNR, CDR2 FQNEAQ (reference sequence). The CDR3 extends over 14 amino acids. Trimming stripped 3 bases from V and 7 bases from J, with 10 bases between. In DNA form, the CDR3 reads TGTGCCAGCAGCTTGGGTCTGATCAATTCACCCCTCCACTTT. It is translated as CASSLGLINSPLHF.

Ten or more counts support this clonotype. Here the CDR3 DNA reads TGTGCCAGCAGTGAGGGGACAGGGGCAGATACGCAGTATTTT. Residues: CASSEGTGADTQYF. The chain uses TRBV6-4 and TRBJ2-3; 10 bases map to TRBD1. V trimming: 3 bases; J trimming: 4 bases; junction bases outside the gene matches: 1. This CDR3 contains 14 residues. CDR1 MRHNA and CDR2 SNTAGT come from the germline V gene.

Points on this clonotype: A junction end diverges from the germline sequence, so it may reflect a read error. This chain connects TRBV12-3 or TRBV12-4 to TRBJ1-1, with D uncertain. CDR3 length: 14 residues. The CDR3 region is CASILSFMWTEAFF. The CDR3 nucleotides read TGTGCCAGCATTTTATCGTTTATGTGGACTGAAGCTTTCTTT.